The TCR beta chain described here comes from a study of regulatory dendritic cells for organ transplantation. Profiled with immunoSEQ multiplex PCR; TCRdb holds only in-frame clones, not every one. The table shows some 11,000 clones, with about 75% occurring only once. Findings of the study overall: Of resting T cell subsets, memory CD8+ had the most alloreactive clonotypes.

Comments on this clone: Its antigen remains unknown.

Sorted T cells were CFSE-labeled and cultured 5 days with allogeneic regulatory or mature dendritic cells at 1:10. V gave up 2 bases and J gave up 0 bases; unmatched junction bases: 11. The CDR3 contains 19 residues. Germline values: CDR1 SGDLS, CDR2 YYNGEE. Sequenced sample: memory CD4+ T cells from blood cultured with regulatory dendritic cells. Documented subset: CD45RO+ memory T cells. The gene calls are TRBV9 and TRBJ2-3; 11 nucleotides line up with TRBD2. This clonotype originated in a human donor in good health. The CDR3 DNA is TGTGCCAGCAGCGTGGGACTAGCGGAATTTATACTAAGCACAGATACGCAGTATTTT. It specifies CASSVGLAEFILSTDTQYF. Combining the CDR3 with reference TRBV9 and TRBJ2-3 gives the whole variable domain DSGVTQTPKHLITATGQRVTLRCSPRSGDLSVYWYQQSLDQGLQFLIQYYNGEERAKGNILERFSAQQFPDLHSELNLSSLELGDSALYFCASSVGLAEFILSTDTQYFGPGTRLTVL.